This record looks at one T cell receptor (beta chain) sequence and its context. This entry belongs to a study of blood T cell repertoires in COVID-19. Study as a whole: PBMCs, B-cell-depleted T cells, or T cells provided the cDNA or gDNA that made up the material.

Methods used by the authors: Cell counts per sample came from amplifying reference gene primers. Clones were read by immunoSEQ multiplex PCR, and TCRdb kept only the in-frame ones, dropping some. V, J and clone size were drawn from that table, and D and trimming were deduced from the DNA. The sample records around 140,000 clones, less than 90% being singletons. This CDR3 region has 13 residues. V was shortened by 7 bases and J by 1 base, with 7 bases between the two germline ends. In germline, CDR1 is MNHEY, CDR2 SVGAGI. The chain combines TRBV6-5 with TRBJ2-2; D remains unclear. Sequenced input: peripheral blood. This clonotype was sampled from a human donor with COVID-19, enrolled during active disease. The donor label of this sample is uncertain. CDR3 loop: CASTYWNTGELFF. The CDR3 region has the DNA TGTGCCAGCACGTACTGGAACACCGGGGAGCTGTTTTTT.